This T cell receptor (beta chain) was recorded in a study of T cell clones after liver transplantation. Overall study context: TCRbeta sequencing after a pre-transplant mixed lymphocyte reaction identified graft-donor-reactive clones, later tracked in post-transplant blood.

Assay: immunoSEQ multiplex PCR; the TCRdb copy retains only in-frame clones and omits some. The sample includes 40,000 to 65,000 clones, roughly 84% of them seen just once. Germline CDR1 and CDR2: MNHNS and SASEGT. After removal of 4 bases from V and 4 bases from J, the junction contained 16 bases not matched to a gene. The CDR3 consists of 18 residues. The sequenced sample was CD4+ T cells from blood, obtained before liver transplant. This sequence originates from a human donor who received a liver transplant. The genes are TRBV6-1 and TRBJ2-3, with 8 positions matching TRBD2. In nucleotides, the CDR3 is TGTGCCAGCAGTGGTTCAACGGGGGGGCTCTTTTCTCCAGATACGCAGTATTTT. Translating gives CASSGSTGGLFSPDTQYF.